Listed here are 23 T cell receptor beta chains from one sample, sequenced in a study of blood T cells in healthy people across ages. Primed by a sample-barcoded 5' primer and a J-beta primer mix, a second PCR proceeded for about 7 to 11 cycles. TCRdb called the 5' RACE reads again in MiXCR, with one record for every CDR3 protein. The sample has over a million distinct CDR3 sequences; over 35% are singletons. The specimen was blood. These receptors all come from a woman in her fifties or sixties in good health.

V usage is TRBV2 and J usage is TRBJ2-5, with TRBD2 identical over 9 bases. V was pared by 11 bases and J by 2 bases, with 9 bases of the junction left unmatched. This CDR3 is 14 amino acids long. The germline V gene encodes CDR1 SNHLY and CDR2 FYNNEI. The CDR3 reads CAGAPGLAQETQYF. The CDR3, as DNA: TGTGCCGGAGCTCCAGGACTAGCGCAAGAGACCCAGTACTTC.

V gene TRBV7-6 combines with J gene TRBJ2-3; 10 positions match TRBD2. Germline-derived CDR1 and CDR2 are SGHVS and FNYEAQ. The CDR3 extends over 18 amino acids. V trimming: 2 bases; J trimming: 0 bases; junction bases outside the gene matches: 8. In DNA form, the CDR3 reads TGTGCCAGCAGCTTATTTACTAGCGGGATGTCTAGCACAGATACGCAGTATTTT. Residues: CASSLFTSGMSSTDTQYF.

This clonotype was detected only a few times. A read error is possible here, since a much larger clone lies one base away. The rearrangement uses TRBV28 and TRBJ2-5; tentative D call: TRBD1 (5 bases). The germline CDR1 and CDR2 sequences are MDHEN and SYDVKM. This CDR3 contains 12 residues. CDR3 loop: CASRGLQEIQYF. CDR3 sequence (DNA): TGTGCCAGCAGGGGGCTACAAGAGATCCAGTACTTC.

The genes are TRBV27 and TRBJ2-7; a weak D match, TRBD2 (6 bases). The CDR3 loop spans 15 amino acids. Trimming left V 6 bases short and J 0 bases short, with 15 bases between. CDR1 is MNHEY, CDR2 SMNVEV, per germline (reference sequence). CDR3 coding DNA: TGTGCCAGCAGCCCCGTCCGGGAGAGCTCCTACGAGCAGTACTTC. Its translation is CASSPVRESSYEQYF.

The chain employs TRBV15 and TRBJ2-5, with 8 bases lining up with TRBD1. The CDR3 is made up of 18 amino acids. The germline CDR1 and CDR2 sequences are LNHNV and YYDKDF (reference sequence). The V and J ends lost 3 bases and 11 bases, in that order; junction bases with no gene match: 23. The CDR3 bases are TGTGCCACCAGCAGGGATCCAACTGGGACAGGAACCTACAATGAGCAGTACTTC. It is translated as CATSRDPTGTGTYNEQYF.

The rearrangement uses TRBV5-6 and TRBJ2-7; D may be TRBD2 (6 bases). CDR3 length: 15 residues. Per the germline V gene, CDR1 is SGHDT and CDR2 is YYEEEE. Trimming cost V 4 bases and J 2 bases, with 16 bases left between them. This CDR3 is CASSPGTGAAYEQYF. DNA for the CDR3: TGTGCCAGCAGCCCTGGGACGGGAGCCGCCTACGAGCAGTACTTC. The complete variable domain, with remaining parts taken from reference TRBV5-6 and TRBJ2-7, reads DAGVTQSPTHLIKTRGQQVTLRCSPKSGHDTVSWYQQALGQGPQFIFQYYEEEERQRGNFPDRFSGHQFPNYSSELNVNALLLGDSALYLCASSPGTGAAYEQYFGPGTRLTVT.

In its sample, this clonotype was seen once. The rearrangement uses TRBV30 and TRBJ2-3; TRBD2 is a possible D gene (5 bases). The V and J ends lost 0 bases and 3 bases respectively, with 10 bases between them. The CDR3 is made up of 14 amino acids. Germline CDR1 GTSNPN, CDR2 SVGIG (reference sequence). In nucleotides, the CDR3 is TGTGCCTGGAGTGTAGGAGGCGGGACAGATACGCAGTATTTT. Protein product: CAWSVGGGTDTQYF.

The rearrangement links TRBV5-1 to TRBJ1-1, with a tentative D call TRBD1 (5 bases). The CDR3 length is 13 residues. Germline CDR1 SGHRS, CDR2 YFSETQ. Trimming shortened V by 2 bases and J by 4 bases, and 9 bases separated the two germline ends. The CDR3 spells CASSLSRATEAFF. In DNA, the CDR3 is TGCGCCAGCAGCTTAAGCAGGGCCACTGAAGCTTTCTTT.

About this clonotype: The junction does not match germline at one end; this may be a read error. The J gene is TRBJ2-1, the V gene TRBV27; a weak D match, TRBD2 (7 bases). The CDR3 is made up of 15 amino acids. Per the germline V gene, CDR1 is MNHEY and CDR2 is SMNVEV (reference sequence). CDR3 sequence reads: CASSLLRGRGDEQFF. Here the CDR3 DNA reads TGTGCCAGCAGTTTATTGCGGGGGCGGGGCGATGAACAGTTCTTC.

The CDR3 loop reads CASSDFGGRGDTQYF. The CDR3 bases are TGTGCCAGCAGTGATTTCGGAGGGCGGGGAGATACGCAGTATTTT. The V call is TRBV2, the J call TRBJ2-3; a possible D gene is TRBD2 (6 bases). The V and J ends lost 3 bases and 5 bases respectively, with 15 bases between them. There are 15 residues in the CDR3. The V gene's germline CDR1 is SNHLY and CDR2 FYNNEI. The full variable domain, completed using reference TRBV2 and TRBJ2-3, is EPEVTQTPSHQVTQMGQEVILRCVPISNHLYFYWYRQILGQKVEFLVSFYNNEISEKSEIFDDQFSVERPDGSNFTLKIRSTKLEDSAMYFCASSDFGGRGDTQYFGPGTRLTVL.

This sequence joins TRBV18 and TRBJ2-5; perhaps TRBD2 as D (5 bases). This CDR3 has 15 amino acids. Per germline, CDR1 KGHSH and CDR2 LQKENI. V dropped 1 base and J dropped 4 bases, with 13 bases sitting between them. DNA of the CDR3: TGTGCCAGCTCACCACTGGGAGACAAGGGAGAGACCCAGTACTTC. It specifies CASSPLGDKGETQYF.

The chain carries TRBV6-1 and TRBJ2-7; the match to TRBD1 covers 8 bases. CDR1 is MNHNS, CDR2 SASEGT, per germline. The trim removed 10 bases at V and 5 bases at J, leaving 7 bases unmatched. The CDR3 covers 12 residues. In DNA form, the CDR3 reads TGTGCCATCAGGACAGGGATCGACGAGCAGTACTTC. Protein sequence: CAIRTGIDEQYF.

The chain recombines TRBV9 with TRBJ2-3; TRBD2 matches 11 bases. CDR3 length equals 16 residues. The germline CDR1 and CDR2 sequences are SGDLS and YYNGEE. The ends lost 0 bases at V and 5 bases at J; junction bases unmatched: 5. The CDR3 DNA follows: TGTGCCAGCAGCGTAGTCGGGACTAGCGGAGGAGATACGCAGTATTTT. This translates into CASSVVGTSGGDTQYF.

There are a few counts of this clonotype. J is TRBJ2-2 and V is TRBV11-2; weak D call: TRBD2 (5 bases). The V end was cut by 5 bases, the J end by 8 bases, with 21 bases between. Germline CDR1 reads SGHAT; CDR2 reads FQNNGV. The length of the CDR3 is 16 residues. The DNA of the CDR3 is TGTGCCAGCAGCCCCGGGGTGGTGGTACGGGGTGGGGAGCTGTTTTTT. It encodes CASSPGVVVRGGELFF.

The table lists this clonotype with a few counts. The V call is TRBV4-2, the J call TRBJ2-1; D perhaps matches TRBD1 (6 bases). There are 13 residues in the CDR3. V lost 1 base, J lost 9 bases, and 10 bases lay in between. Germline V lookup: CDR1 LGHNA, CDR2 YNFKEQ. The CDR3 bases are TGTGCCAGCAGCCAAGTAGGGGGTCCTGAGCAGTTCTTC. Translating gives CASSQVGGPEQFF.

The V call is TRBV29-1, the J call TRBJ2-5; 10 nucleotides match TRBD1. Trimming at V came to 7 bases and at J to 5 bases, leaving 7 bases not matched to a gene. Germline V gene lookup returns CDR1 SQVTM and CDR2 ANQGSEA. The CDR3 is 13 residues long. CDR3 sequence: CSAGQGIVETQYF. As DNA, the CDR3 is TGCAGCGCGGGACAGGGGATTGTGGAGACCCAGTACTTC. Full variable domain (remainder filled in from reference TRBV29-1 and TRBJ2-5): SAVISQKPSRDICQRGTSLTIQCQVDSQVTMMFWYRQQPGQSLTLIATANQGSEATYESGFVIDKFPISRPNLTFSTLTVSNMSPEDSSIYLCSAGQGIVETQYFGPGTRLLVL.

The genes are TRBV30 and TRBJ2-5; 12 positions agree with TRBD1. The DNA end lines up better with TRBJ2-7; the J call may be wrong. CDR1 is GTSNPN and CDR2 is SVGIG in the germline V gene (reference sequence). This CDR3 region has 16 residues. The CDR3 reads CAWRDSGTGGGYEQYF. The DNA of the CDR3 is TGTGCCTGGAGGGACTCCGGGACAGGGGGCGGGTACGAGCAGTACTTC.

As for this clonotype: One end of the junction does not line up with germline, which may come from a read error. The chain has TRBV27 and TRBJ1-5, with unresolved D. The CDR3 totals 13 residues. Germline CDR1 MNHEY, CDR2 SMNVEV (reference sequence). CDR3 sequence (DNA): TGTGCCGGCAGTCACAAGCCTAATCAGCCCCAGCATTTT. Translation: CAGSHKPNQPQHF.

This clonotype turned up a few times. This chain links TRBV20-1 with TRBJ2-3, with a tentative D call TRBD1 (5 bases). Germline-derived CDR1 and CDR2 are DFQATT and SNEGSKA (reference sequence). With 4 bases removed from V and 4 bases from J, the gap between germline ends came to 9 bases. The CDR3 runs to 12 residues. The DNA of the CDR3 is TGCAGTGCTACAGGGTTGGCAGATACGCAGTATTTT. Its translation is CSATGLADTQYF.

This clonotype has just a few counts. The V call is TRBV5-1, the J call TRBJ2-7, with 11 bases lining up with TRBD2. Per the germline V gene, CDR1 is SGHRS and CDR2 is YFSETQ. Losses at the gene ends were 4 bases for V and 2 bases for J; bases not matched to a gene: 5. The CDR3 spans 15 residues. Here the CDR3 reads CASSDTSGGPYEQYF. The DNA for the CDR3 is TGCGCCAGCAGCGATACTAGCGGGGGCCCCTACGAGCAGTACTTC.

J is TRBJ2-1 and V is TRBV5-1, with 9 bases fitting TRBD2. Germline lookup yields CDR1 SGHRS and CDR2 YFSETQ. The CDR3 covers 15 residues. Unmatched junction bases numbered 5, after V lost 1 base and J lost 6 bases. CDR3 nucleotides: TGCGCCAGCAGCTTGACACTAGCGGGCCCCAATGAGCAGTTCTTC. Protein product: CASSLTLAGPNEQFF.

The CDR3 here is CASSYPGRGQTQYF. CDR3 nucleotides: TGTGCCAGCAGTTACCCCGGAAGGGGGCAGACCCAGTACTTC. The chain couples TRBV28 to TRBJ2-5, with 7 positions matching TRBD1. The CDR3 runs to 14 residues. Germline CDR1 is MDHEN and CDR2 is SYDVKM. J gave up 6 bases and V 4 bases, and 8 bases lay outside the gene matches. The full variable domain, with the rest looked up from reference TRBV28 and TRBJ2-5, is DVKVTQSSRYLVKRTGEKVFLECVQDMDHENMFWYRQDPGLGLRLIYFSYDVKMKEKGDIPEGYSVSREKKERFSLILESASTNQTSMYLCASSYPGRGQTQYFGPGTRLLVL.

This clonotype appeared a few times. The CDR3 sequence is CATRSGSSYNEQFF. CDR3 in DNA: TGTGCCACCAGGAGCGGGAGCTCCTACAATGAGCAGTTCTTC. The chain combines TRBV15 with TRBJ2-1, with 8 bases matching TRBD2. Germline lookup yields CDR1 LNHNV and CDR2 YYDKDF (reference sequence). V was clipped by 6 bases and J by 0 bases; unmatched bases: 1. The CDR3 consists of 14 residues.